Sequencing of this TCR beta chain was carried out in a study of T-cell memory formation after mild COVID-19. Turning to the study itself: Clustering of TCRs was largely donor specific. Overall study findings and caveats: Largely, contracting CD4+ clones fell within CM and EM, and contracting CD8+ clones within EMRA. In pre-infection memory, a portion of responding clones appeared, which suggested that cross-reactive memory joined. Whereas later expanders leaned CD4+, clones contracting day 15 to 85 showed a balanced CD4/CD8 makeup.

The V gene end was trimmed by 2 bases and the J gene end by 4 bases; junction bases not matched to a gene: 3. The CDR3 length is 15 residues. Comment on this clonotype: Its matching antigen is unknown.

TCRdb recomputed calls from the 5' RACE reads with MiXCR, one row per CDR3 protein. Of 210,000 or so distinct CDR3 sequences in the sample, approximately 30% are singletons; the top ten hold approximately 10%. This chain uses TRBV12-3 or TRBV12-4 with TRBJ2-1; 9 nucleotides align to TRBD2. Sequencing was performed on PBMCs or a T cell subset sorted from them (not recorded which). The receptor was derived from an adult woman who had mild COVID-19 (a few samples of this study predate the infection). Cell type and time point are not known. The DNA for the CDR3 is TGTGCCAGCAGTTTACAAGCGGGAGGTTACAATGAGCAGTTCTTC. Translation: CASSLQAGGYNEQFF.